Below are 21 T cell receptor beta chains sequenced from a single sample in a study of tissue T cells after allogeneic stem cell transplantation. Time point meaning: mouse harvest day 7 after allogeneic transplant. The graft held 10^6 splenic CD5+ T cells and 10^7 T-cell-depleted bone marrow cells. Measured with immunoSEQ multiplex PCR; TCRdb has only the in-frame clones, and not every one. The profile covers more than 4,000 clones, with 45% to 55% appearing a single time and approximately 7% taken by the ten largest. Sequencing was performed on gut tissue. The receptors stem from a female BALB/c mouse given C57BL/6 T cells with graft-versus-host disease after an allogeneic hematopoietic cell transplant.

This clone was observed a single time. The genes and germline here are from mouse. Read sequence stops 1 residue before the CDR3 end, and the germline J gene provides the missing end. The V and J genes are TRBV15 and TRBJ2-3; a weak D match, TRBD1 (5 bases). Germline V gene data show CDR1 as SGHND and CDR2 as FRSKSL. Trimming cost V 5 bases and J 0 bases, with 9 bases left between them. This CDR3 has 14 residues. Incomplete CDR3 DNA: TGTGCCAGCAGTCGACAGTCTAGTGCAGAAACGCTGTAT. It encodes CASSRQSSAETLY. The entire CDR3 is CASSRQSSAETLYF.

A remark on this clone: Gene names follow the mouse nomenclature. The read terminates 1 residue before the CDR3 end, so the remaining end is supplied by the germline J gene. The J gene is TRBJ2-5, the V gene TRBV5; D may be TRBD1 or TRBD2 (5 bases each). Trimming removed 2 bases from V and 2 bases from J, with 11 bases in between. The CDR3 runs 15 residues. CDR1 and CDR2 from the germline V gene are LGHNA and YNLKQL (reference sequence). The sequenced part of the CDR3 DNA is TGTGCCAGCAGCCAATCTTGGGGCCCCCAAGACACCCAGTAC. Encoded protein: CASSQSWGPQDTQY. The CDR3, in full, reads CASSQSWGPQDTQYF.

With respect to this clone: The gene names here belong to mouse. Partial CDR3 DNA: TGTGCCAGCAGTCTCTCCGGGACAGGGGGTATTTCCAACGAAAGATTATTT. It is translated as CASSLSGTGGISNERLF. The CDR3 reads in full as CASSLSGTGGISNERLFF. This sequence joins TRBV24 and TRBJ1-4; 11 nucleotides agree with TRBD1. The read falls 1 residue short of the CDR3 end, and the missing part is taken from the germline J gene. The V and J ends lost 3 bases and 0 bases, in that order; junction bases with no gene match: 6. CDR3 size: 18 residues. Per germline, CDR1 KGHTA and CDR2 FRNEEI.

A few counts support this clone. Here the gene names and germline are mouse. The CDR3 goes on 1 residue after the read ends, and that part is filled in from the germline J gene. This chain uses TRBV13-2 with TRBJ2-4, with 8 bases aligning to TRBD1. The CDR3 runs 11 residues. Per the germline V gene, CDR1 is NNHNN and CDR2 is SYGAGS (reference sequence). J was trimmed by 11 bases and V by 2 bases; bases with no gene match: 1. CDR3 DNA, as far as it was read: TGTGCCAGCGGTGACAGGGGGCTCTTGTAC. This encodes CASGDRGLLY. The full CDR3 sequence reads CASGDRGLLYF.

Turning to this clone: Here the gene names and germline are mouse. Read sequence stops 1 residue before the CDR3 end, and the germline J gene provides the missing end. This chain uses TRBV1 with TRBJ2-5; 10 bases agree with TRBD2. V lost 5 bases, J lost 3 bases, and 2 bases stayed unmatched. CDR3 length equals 14 residues. In germline, CDR1 is NSQYPW, CDR2 LRSPGD (reference sequence). The covered CDR3 bases are TGCACCTGCAGTACTGGGGGGGTTCAAGACACCCAGTAC. Translating it yields CTCSTGGVQDTQY. The entire CDR3 protein is CTCSTGGVQDTQYF.

In the case of this clone: Germline and genes here are mouse. The CDR3 end lies 1 residue beyond the end of the read and is filled in from the germline J gene. This chain connects TRBV15 to TRBJ1-3, with a weak D call TRBD1 (6 bases). CDR3 length: 13 residues. From germline, CDR1 is SGHND and CDR2 FRSKSL. Trimming stripped 6 bases from V and 2 bases from J, with 8 bases between. The part of the CDR3 DNA that was read is TGTGCCAGCAGGCAGGGGACTGGAAATACGCTCTAT. Residues: CASRQGTGNTLY. The entire CDR3 is CASRQGTGNTLYF.

Details on this clone: Genes here carry mouse names. The read halts 1 residue ahead of the CDR3 end, with the missing end drawn from the germline J gene. J is TRBJ1-4 and V is TRBV26; D is ambiguous. V was clipped by 7 bases and J by 0 bases, with 6 bases between them. The CDR3 loop spans 13 amino acids. Germline V gene data show CDR1 as KGHPV and CDR2 as FQNQEV (reference sequence). CDR3 DNA (partial): TGTGCCAGCACGGCGGTTTCCAACGAAAGATTATTT. Protein product: CASTAVSNERLF. The CDR3 as a whole reads CASTAVSNERLFF.

Points on this clone: The gene names here belong to mouse. CDR3 amino acids: CSSSPLGAGTGQLYF. The sequenced CDR3 bases are TGCTCCAGCAGTCCCCTGGGGGCTGGCACCGGGCAGCTCTAC. This chain connects TRBV23 to TRBJ2-2; the table calls TRBD2, which could not be checked here. The read falls 1 residue short of the CDR3 end, and the missing part is taken from the germline J gene. CDR1 is KGHTA and CDR2 is FQNQQP in the germline V gene. This CDR3 is built from 15 residues.

In regard to this clone: The genes are named according to mouse. Read coverage stops 1 residue before the CDR3 terminus; the germline J gene supplies the remainder. The genes are TRBV19 and TRBJ2-1; perhaps TRBD1 as D (5 bases). The CDR3 has 14 amino acids. Germline V lookup: CDR1 FNHDT, CDR2 SITEND (reference sequence). V lost 2 bases to trimming and J lost 4 bases, with 10 bases between them. CDR3 residues: CASSIQGGYAEQFF. CDR3 bases read: TGTGCCAGCAGTATCCAGGGAGGGTATGCTGAGCAGTTC.

As for this clone: Gene names and germline refer to mouse. The read halts 1 residue ahead of the CDR3 end, with the missing end drawn from the germline J gene. The V and J genes are TRBV26 and TRBJ1-4; the D gene is possibly TRBD1 (6 bases). CDR3 length: 13 amino acids. V was trimmed by 4 bases and J by 5 bases, leaving 8 bases between them. The V gene's germline CDR1 is KGHPV and CDR2 FQNQEV (reference sequence). This CDR3 reads CASSPQGNERLFF. Partial CDR3 DNA: TGTGCCAGCAGTCCACAGGGTAACGAAAGATTATTT.

Concerning this clone itself: Genes here carry mouse names. The read falls 1 residue short of the CDR3 end, and the missing part is taken from the germline J gene. This chain uses TRBV13-2 with TRBJ2-3, with TRBD2 as a possible D gene (6 bases). CDR1 is NNHNN, CDR2 SYGAGS, per germline (reference sequence). CDR3 size: 15 residues. V lost 0 bases to trimming and J lost 0 bases, with 8 bases between them. The DNA read from the CDR3 is TGTGCCAGCGGTGATGTGGGGGAGAGTGCAGAAACGCTGTAT. Amino acids: CASGDVGESAETLY. The whole CDR3 region reads CASGDVGESAETLYF.

About this clone: These gene names are mouse names. The read terminates 1 residue ahead of where the CDR3 ends, so the germline J gene completes it. This rearrangement joins TRBV16 to TRBJ2-7; 8 nucleotides align to TRBD2. The germline gives CDR1 SGHSA, CDR2 FRNQAP. The CDR3 covers 14 residues. The V segment lost 5 bases and the J segment 0 bases; nucleotides outside the gene matches: 3. The sequenced CDR3 bases are TGTGCAAGCAGCCTACTGGGGGTCTCCTATGAACAGTAC. This gives the protein CASSLLGVSYEQY. In full, the CDR3 reads CASSLLGVSYEQYF.

Regarding this clone: The listed genes are named as in mouse. The CDR3 end falls 1 residue outside the read, so it is completed with the germline J gene. The chain joins TRBV26 to TRBJ2-5, with 9 positions matching TRBD1. CDR1 is KGHPV and CDR2 is FQNQEV in the germline V gene (reference sequence). Trimming cost V 3 bases and J 4 bases; bases outside gene matches: 2. The CDR3 spans 14 residues. This CDR3 reads CASSLRTGEDTQYF. Incomplete CDR3 DNA: TGTGCCAGCAGTCTAAGGACAGGGGAAGACACCCAGTAC.

Notes on this clone: Here the gene names and germline are mouse. The read falls 1 residue short of the CDR3 end, and the missing part is taken from the germline J gene. The chain joins TRBV26 to TRBJ2-2; TRBD2 matches 7 bases. With 4 bases clipped from V and 0 bases from J, the junction kept 5 bases outside the gene matches. There are 16 residues in the CDR3. Germline V lookup: CDR1 KGHPV, CDR2 FQNQEV (reference sequence). The CDR3 DNA, read in part, is TGTGCCAGCAGTCGTAACTGGGGTGCAAACACCGGGCAGCTCTAC. Its protein product is CASSRNWGANTGQLY. The full CDR3 protein is CASSRNWGANTGQLYF.

This clone is judged medium-sized. Germline and genes: mouse. From the germline J gene comes the end of the CDR3, since the read stops 1 residue before it. The rearrangement uses TRBV12-2 and TRBJ2-7, with D unresolved. There are 14 residues in the CDR3. Per the germline V gene, CDR1 is SGHLS and CDR2 is HYDKME. With 0 bases removed from V and 0 bases from J, the gap between germline ends came to 8 bases. The CDR3 loop reads CASSLQESSYEQYF. The covered CDR3 bases are TGTGCCAGCTCTCTCCAGGAGAGCTCCTATGAACAGTAC.

In the case of this clone: The gene names here belong to mouse. The sequence runs out 1 residue before the end of the CDR3; the remainder is reconstructed from the germline J gene. The chain employs TRBV19 and TRBJ1-6; perhaps TRBD1 as D (6 bases). Being an ORF, TRBJ1-6 has a function that is uncertain. The CDR3 runs to 16 residues. CDR1 and CDR2 (germline): FNHDT, SITEND (reference sequence). V gave up 2 bases and J gave up 0 bases, with 9 bases separating them. This CDR3 is CASSMQGRSYNSPLYF. CDR3 bases read: TGTGCCAGCAGTATGCAGGGGCGTTCCTATAATTCGCCCCTCTAC.

This clone was observed a handful of times. Germline and genes: mouse. The CDR3 extends 1 residue past the end of the read, so its final part is completed from the germline J gene. The chain joins TRBV16 to TRBJ2-5; 13 bases agree with TRBD2. The J segment lost 6 bases and the V segment lost 5 bases, leaving 5 bases of the junction unmatched. Germline lookup yields CDR1 SGHSA and CDR2 FRNQAP. CDR3 size: 15 residues. The CDR3 DNA, read in part, is TGTGCAAGCAGCGGGACTGGGGGGGGTGGGGACACCCAGTAC. It yields the protein CASSGTGGGGDTQY. The entire CDR3 is CASSGTGGGGDTQYF. The complete variable domain, with remaining parts taken from reference TRBV16 and TRBJ2-5, reads NAGVIQTPRHKVTGKGQEATLWCEPISGHSAVFWYRQTIVQGLEFLTYFRNQAPIDDSGMPKERFSAQMPNQSHSTLKIQSTQPQDSAVYLCASSGTGGGGDTQYFGPGTRLLVL.

On this clone itself: The genes are named according to mouse. The sequence runs out 1 residue before the end of the CDR3; the remainder is reconstructed from the germline J gene. The V call is TRBV3, the J call TRBJ2-7; 14 bases agree with TRBD2. With 5 bases clipped from V and 7 bases from J, the junction kept 7 bases outside the gene matches. Germline-derived CDR1 and CDR2 are SNHLY and FYNGKV (reference sequence). This CDR3 has 15 residues. Here the CDR3 reads CASSGGLGGRREQYF. Incomplete CDR3 DNA: TGTGCCAGCAGCGGGGGACTGGGGGGGCGCAGGGAACAGTAC.

In the case of this clone: Germline and genes: mouse. The CDR3 end falls 1 residue outside the read, so it is completed with the germline J gene. The chain joins TRBV26 to TRBJ2-7; TRBD1 aligns across 8 bases. The J segment lost 6 bases and the V segment lost 5 bases, leaving 9 bases of the junction unmatched. This CDR3 region has 14 residues. Per germline, CDR1 KGHPV and CDR2 FQNQEV (reference sequence). CDR3 residues: CASSSLSGGGEQYF. The sequenced CDR3 bases are TGTGCCAGCAGTTCGCTCTCAGGGGGCGGTGAACAGTAC.

This clone was counted only a few times. The gene names here belong to mouse. Coverage ceases 1 residue before the CDR3 finishes, and the germline J gene fills in the end. The chain recombines TRBV13-3 with TRBJ2-4, with TRBD2 matching 9 bases. CDR1 NNHDY and CDR2 SYVADS come from the germline V gene. This CDR3 is 17 amino acids long. V lost 0 bases and J lost 0; bases outside the gene matches: 5. The CDR3 region is CASSDGLGGASQNTLYF. The part of the CDR3 DNA that was read is TGTGCCAGCAGTGATGGGCTTGGGGGGGCTAGTCAAAACACCTTGTAC. The full variable domain, in which reference TRBV13-3 and TRBJ2-4 provide the parts outside the CDR3, is EAAVTQSPRSKVAVTGGKVTLSCHQTNNHDYMYWYRQDTGHGLRLIHYSYVADSTEKGDIPDGYKASRPSQENFSLILELASLSQTAVYFCASSDGLGGASQNTLYFGAGTRLSVL.

This clone has a handful of counts. Gene labels here are mouse ones. Sequencing ends 1 residue short of the CDR3 end; the germline J gene provides the rest. The chain employs TRBV26 and TRBJ2-7; 8 nucleotides match TRBD1. Losses at the gene ends were 4 bases for V and 6 bases for J; bases not matched to a gene: 5. The CDR3 contains 13 residues. Germline loops: CDR1 KGHPV, CDR2 FQNQEV (reference sequence). This chain's CDR3 is CASSRQGRGEQYF. Partial CDR3 DNA: TGTGCCAGCAGTCGACAGGGGAGAGGTGAACAGTAC.